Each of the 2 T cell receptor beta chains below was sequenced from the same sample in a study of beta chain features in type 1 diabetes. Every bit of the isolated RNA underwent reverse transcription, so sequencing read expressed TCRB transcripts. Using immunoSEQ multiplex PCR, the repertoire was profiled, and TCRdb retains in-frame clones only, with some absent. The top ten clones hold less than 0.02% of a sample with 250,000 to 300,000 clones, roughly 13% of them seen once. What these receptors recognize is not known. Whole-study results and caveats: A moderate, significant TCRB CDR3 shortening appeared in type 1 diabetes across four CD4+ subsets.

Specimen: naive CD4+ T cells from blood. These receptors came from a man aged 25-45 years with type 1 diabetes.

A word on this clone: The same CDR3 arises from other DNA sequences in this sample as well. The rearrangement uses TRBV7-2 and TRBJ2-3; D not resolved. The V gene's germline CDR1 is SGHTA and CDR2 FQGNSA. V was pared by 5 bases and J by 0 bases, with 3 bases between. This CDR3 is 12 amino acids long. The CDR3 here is CASSLSTDTQYF. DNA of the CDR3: TGTGCCAGCAGCCTAAGCACAGATACGCAGTATTTT.

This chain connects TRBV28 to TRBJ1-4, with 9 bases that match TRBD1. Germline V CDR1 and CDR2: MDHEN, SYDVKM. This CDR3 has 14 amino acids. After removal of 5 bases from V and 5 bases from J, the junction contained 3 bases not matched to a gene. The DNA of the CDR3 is TGTGCCAGCAGTCAGACAGGGGGGAATGAAAAACTGTTTTTT. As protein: CASSQTGGNEKLFF.